What follows are 23 T cell receptor beta chains derived from one specimen sequenced in a study of PD-L1 blockade in urothelial cancer. Libraries were prepared by immunoSEQ multiplex PCR; TCRdb keeps only in-frame clonotypes and omits some of them. The repertoire consists of tens of thousands of clones, with about 90% occurring once and the leading ten covering about 15%. Time point here: pretreatment peripheral blood. This specimen was PBMCs, taken around atezolizumab (anti-PD-L1) treatment. The receptors come from a man in his 60s with urothelial cancer.

The rearrangement joins TRBV19 to TRBJ1-5, with 11 positions matching TRBD1. The CDR3 extends over 15 amino acids. After removal of 5 bases from V and 4 bases from J, the junction contained 4 bases not matched to a gene. Germline V lookup: CDR1 LNHDA, CDR2 SQIVND (reference sequence). CDR3 amino acids: CASSQGTGGNQPQHF. CDR3 bases: TGTGCCAGTAGTCAGGGGACAGGGGGTAATCAGCCCCAGCATTTT. Complete variable domain (other parts from reference TRBV19 and TRBJ1-5): DGGITQSPKYLFRKEGQNVTLSCEQNLNHDAMYWYRQDPGQGLRLIYYSQIVNDFQKGDIAEGYSVSREKKESFPLTVTSAQKNPTAFYLCASSQGTGGNQPQHFGDGTRLSIL.

The CDR3 DNA is TGTGCCAGCAAACAGGGGAAGGTCACTGAAGCTTTCTTT. This sequence encodes CASKQGKVTEAFF. The rearrangement uses TRBV18 and TRBJ1-1; 7 nucleotides align to TRBD1. Germline V lookup: CDR1 KGHSH, CDR2 LQKENI. This CDR3 has 13 amino acids. V trimming: 8 bases; J trimming: 4 bases; junction bases outside the gene matches: 7. Full variable domain (missing parts from reference TRBV18 and TRBJ1-1): NAGVMQNPRHLVRRRGQEARLRCSPMKGHSHVYWYRQLPEEGLKFMVYLQKENIIDESGMPKERFSAEFPKEGPSILRIQQVVRGDSAAYFCASKQGKVTEAFFGQGTRLTVV.

The V call is TRBV28, the J call TRBJ1-3; the match to TRBD1 covers 7 bases. The germline V gene has CDR1 MDHEN and CDR2 SYDVKM. V shed 7 bases, J shed 0 bases, and the junction held 6 bases outside the gene matches. The CDR3 contains 15 residues. CDR3 nucleotide sequence: TGTGCCAGCACCTCGGGGACAGCCTCTGGAAACACCATATATTTT. It yields the protein CASTSGTASGNTIYF.

This chain connects TRBV6-1 to TRBJ2-5, with unresolved D. The germline V gene has CDR1 MNHNS and CDR2 SASEGT. Trimming shortened V by 5 bases and J by 5 bases, and 15 bases separated the two germline ends. This CDR3 is built from 14 residues. CDR3 DNA: TGTGCCAGCAGTCCGGTTCCCCCACAGGAGACCCAGTACTTC. Its protein product is CASSPVPPQETQYF.

This clone was detected a few times. The chain recombines TRBV29-1 with TRBJ2-1; tentatively, D is TRBD2 (7 bases). The CDR3 consists of 16 residues. Germline assignment: CDR1 SQVTM and CDR2 ANQGSEA. Trimming stripped 5 bases from V and 0 bases from J, with 17 bases between. As DNA, the CDR3 is TGCAGCGTTTCCTCCGGGGGGCGGGGCTCCTACAATGAGCAGTTCTTC. Translation: CSVSSGGRGSYNEQFF.

The V gene is TRBV7-9, the J gene TRBJ2-1, with 7 bases matching TRBD1. Germline values: CDR1 SEHNR, CDR2 FQNEAQ (reference sequence). With V trimmed by 5 bases and J by 5 bases, 9 bases remained unmatched. CDR3 size: 15 residues. This chain's CDR3 is CASSTYRGRDNEQFF. CDR3 DNA sequence: TGTGCCAGCAGCACATACAGGGGTCGCGACAATGAGCAGTTCTTC.

The V gene is TRBV9, the J gene TRBJ2-3; D perhaps matches TRBD2 (7 bases). The germline gives CDR1 SGDLS, CDR2 YYNGEE. Trimming shortened V by 6 bases and J by 0 bases, and 14 bases separated the two germline ends. The CDR3 totals 15 residues. CDR3 amino acids: CASTLGGESTDTQYF. Written as DNA, the CDR3 is TGTGCCAGCACCTTAGGGGGGGAGAGCACAGATACGCAGTATTTT.

This chain uses TRBV7-3 with TRBJ2-5, with D maybe TRBD1 (6 bases). The germline V gene has CDR1 SGHTA and CDR2 FQGTGA. This CDR3 is built from 14 residues. V lost 4 bases, J lost 4 bases, and 13 bases lay in between. The CDR3 DNA reads TGTGCCAGCAGCTGGCAAGGGGGTAGAGAGACCCAGTACTTC. Translated, it gives CASSWQGGRETQYF.

As for this clone: Its ends do not fully match the called genes, so a read error is possible. Other DNA sequences in this specimen translate into the identical CDR3. V usage is TRBV7-2 and J usage is TRBJ2-5; TRBD2 matches 11 bases. The CDR3 has 14 residues. CDR1 SGHTA and CDR2 FQGNSA come from the germline V gene. CDR3 DNA sequence: TGTGCCAGCAGCCTAGCGGGGGGTGGGGAGACCCAGTACTTC. Translation gives CASSLAGGGETQYF.

Of note for this clone: This specimen includes other DNA sequences encoding the same CDR3. This chain links TRBV19 with TRBJ1-2, with 7 bases matching TRBD1. The V gene end was trimmed by 6 bases and the J gene end by 2 bases; junction bases not matched to a gene: 3. This CDR3 has 13 residues. Germline CDR1 LNHDA, CDR2 SQIVND (reference sequence). CDR3 DNA sequence: TGTGCCAGTAGATTGACAGGGAACTATGGCTACACCTTC. It encodes CASRLTGNYGYTF.

This clone showed up just once. CDR3 residues: CASRNQQGGTEAFF. The CDR3 DNA is TGTGCCAGTAGGAACCAACAGGGTGGCACTGAAGCTTTCTTT. The chain is built from TRBV19 and TRBJ1-1; perhaps TRBD1 as D (6 bases). The CDR3 contains 14 residues. Germline V CDR1 and CDR2: LNHDA, SQIVND (reference sequence). Between the trimmed V and J ends, which lost 6 bases and 4 bases, there was a span of 15 bases.

As to this clone: The junction does not match germline at one end; this may be a read error. The chain combines TRBV6-1 with TRBJ1-2; D is possibly TRBD1 (5 bases). The CDR3 is 14 residues long. Germline CDR1 and CDR2: MNHNS and SASEGT. The CDR3 DNA is TGTGGCAGCAGGGTAGCCGGAACTAACTATGGCTACACCTTC. It yields the protein CGSRVAGTNYGYTF.

This clone was detected only once. The V and J genes are TRBV11-3 and TRBJ2-5; D is possibly TRBD1 (5 bases). Trimming shortened V by 5 bases and J by 3 bases, and 10 bases separated the two germline ends. CDR1 is SGHNT and CDR2 is YENEEA in the germline V gene. The CDR3 is 13 residues long. CDR3 loop: CASSPDSEETQYF. The CDR3 DNA reads TGTGCCAGCAGCCCTGACAGCGAAGAGACCCAGTACTTC.

The chain links TRBV11-3 to TRBJ2-1; 10 bases agree with TRBD1. J lost 3 bases, V lost 5 bases, and 4 bases had no gene match. Germline V CDR1 and CDR2: SGHNT, YENEEA. The CDR3 length is 15 residues. In DNA, the CDR3 is TGTGCCAGCAGCATGACAGGGGGCGGCTACAATGAGCAGTTCTTC. The encoded protein is CASSMTGGGYNEQFF.

V usage is TRBV5-1 and J usage is TRBJ1-2; the match to TRBD1 covers 8 bases. This CDR3 has 16 amino acids. Germline values: CDR1 SGHRS, CDR2 YFSETQ. Trimming took 0 bases from V and 6 from J; bases not matched to a gene: 10. The CDR3, as DNA: TGCGCCAGCAGCTTGGCCGCCGACAGGGGAGATCATGGCTACACCTTC. Its protein product is CASSLAADRGDHGYTF. Combining the CDR3 with reference TRBV5-1 and TRBJ1-2 gives the whole variable domain KAGVTQTPRYLIKTRGQQVTLSCSPISGHRSVSWYQQTPGQGLQFLFEYFSETQRNKGNFPGRFSGRQFSNSRSEMNVSTLELGDSALYLCASSLAADRGDHGYTFGSGTRLTVV.

The chain joins TRBV2 to TRBJ2-7, with TRBD1 matching 7 bases. Germline V CDR1 and CDR2: SNHLY, FYNNEI. With 8 bases clipped from V and 3 bases from J, the junction kept 10 bases outside the gene matches. The CDR3 spans 14 residues. CDR3 nucleotide sequence: TGTGCCAGCCTCCGGGACAGATCTTTCTACGAGCAGTACTTC. It yields the protein CASLRDRSFYEQYF.

This sequence joins TRBV11-1 and TRBJ1-1; D ambiguous. Germline V lookup: CDR1 SGHAT, CDR2 FQDESV (reference sequence). The CDR3 extends over 11 amino acids. With 5 bases removed from V and 1 base from J, the gap between germline ends came to 2 bases. CDR3 coding DNA: TGTGCCAGCAGCCAGAACACTGAAGCTTTCTTT. This gives the protein CASSQNTEAFF.

This clone is a singleton in its sample. V usage is TRBV10-2 and J usage is TRBJ2-1, with 10 bases fitting TRBD2. Trimming took 8 bases from V and 0 from J; bases not matched to a gene: 10. Germline V gene data show CDR1 as WSHSY and CDR2 as SAAADI. CDR3 length: 17 residues. CDR3 sequence (DNA): TGCGCCAGCGGGGTCAGCGGGGGGGCGGGCTCCTACAATGAGCAGTTCTTC. Translating it yields CASGVSGGAGSYNEQFF.

The chain employs TRBV5-1 and TRBJ2-2; 7 nucleotides match TRBD2. Trimming cost V 4 bases and J 0 bases; bases outside gene matches: 0. Per germline, CDR1 SGHRS and CDR2 YFSETQ. The CDR3 extends over 14 amino acids. As DNA, the CDR3 is TGCGCCAGCAGCGGGACTACGAACACCGGGGAGCTGTTTTTT. Translated, it gives CASSGTTNTGELFF.

This chain connects TRBV15 to TRBJ2-1; no clear D. The CDR3 consists of 14 residues. Per the germline V gene, CDR1 is LNHNV and CDR2 is YYDKDF (reference sequence). Between the trimmed V and J ends, which lost 0 bases and 6 bases, there was a span of 9 bases. The CDR3 DNA sequence: TGTGCCACCAGCAGAGATACAACAGCCAATGAGCAGTTCTTC. Translation gives CATSRDTTANEQFF.

The chain combines TRBV19 with TRBJ1-1; the D is unclear. Deletions cut 5 bases from V and 6 bases from J, with 16 bases between. Germline-derived CDR1 and CDR2 are LNHDA and SQIVND (reference sequence). This CDR3 is 14 amino acids long. CDR3 sequence (DNA): TGTGCCAGTAGTCTAGCGGGCGGGTCGGCTGAAGCTTTCTTT. Protein sequence: CASSLAGGSAEAFF.

The count of this clone is one. The rearrangement joins TRBV9 to TRBJ2-1, with D unresolved. The V gene lost 4 bases and the J gene lost 8 bases, with 13 bases spanning the gap. This CDR3 comprises 13 residues. Per germline, CDR1 SGDLS and CDR2 YYNGEE. CDR3 DNA sequence: TGTGCCAGCAGCATCCAGACATTCCATGAGCAGTTCTTC. This sequence encodes CASSIQTFHEQFF. Drawing the rest from reference TRBV9 and TRBJ2-1, the complete variable domain is DSGVTQTPKHLITATGQRVTLRCSPRSGDLSVYWYQQSLDQGLQFLIQYYNGEERAKGNILERFSAQQFPDLHSELNLSSLELGDSALYFCASSIQTFHEQFFGPGTRLTVL.

The chain couples TRBV6-5 to TRBJ2-1, with D uncertain. V shed 6 bases and J shed 6 bases, with 18 bases lying between them. CDR1 MNHEY and CDR2 SVGAGI come from the germline V gene. CDR3 length equals 15 residues. The CDR3 region is CASSFRQGYRNEQFF. For the CDR3, the DNA is TGTGCCAGCAGCTTTAGACAAGGTTATCGCAATGAGCAGTTCTTC.